This entry lists 5 T cell receptor beta chains sequenced from one sample in a study of human T cells and chemical hapten exposure. TCRdb reprocessed the RACE reads via MiXCR and lists one record per CDR3 protein. The repertoire consists of 75,000 to 90,000 distinct CDR3 sequences, with about 9.4% occurring once and the leading ten covering 4.5% to 5%. The sample's time point: patch test 2, 6 weeks after DPC sensitization. Treatment noted: therapeutic diphenylcyclopropenone sensitization with weekly scalp DPC. This material consisted of whole blood, taken in connection with sensitization to the hapten diphenylcyclopropenone (DPC). The receptors derive from a woman in her fifties or sixties with alopecia areata. Some clones in this sample may be carry-over from other donors' samples.

The chain employs TRBV7-2 and TRBJ1-6; 7 nucleotides agree with TRBD1. The germline gives CDR1 SGHTA, CDR2 FQGNSA. This CDR3 spans 14 amino acids. The junction had 4 bases not matched to a gene; V was cut back by 2 bases and J by 9 bases. CDR3 amino acids: CASSLKQGTSPLHF. The CDR3 region has the DNA TGTGCCAGCAGCTTAAAACAGGGGACTTCACCCCTCCACTTT.

The V call is TRBV7-9, the J call TRBJ2-5; D gene unclear. Germline CDR1 is SEHNR and CDR2 is FQNEAQ (reference sequence). The CDR3 is 12 amino acids. Trimming pared 6 bases from V and 5 bases from J, leaving 10 bases between. This chain's CDR3 is CASRGSAETQYF. The DNA for the CDR3 is TGTGCCAGCAGAGGGTCGGCGGAGACCCAGTACTTC.

The sample holds many counts of this clonotype. Here the CDR3 reads CASSIQGANYGYTF. The CDR3 DNA is TGTGCCAGCAGTATACAGGGAGCGAACTATGGCTACACCTTC. The chain carries TRBV27 and TRBJ1-2; D may be TRBD1 (6 bases). V lost 5 bases and J 2 bases, leaving 12 bases between the germline ends. The CDR3 sequence is 14 residues long. From germline, CDR1 is MNHEY and CDR2 SMNVEV (reference sequence).

The chain links TRBV7-3 to TRBJ2-5; TRBD1 matches 8 bases. Germline assignment: CDR1 SGHTA and CDR2 FQGTGA. J gave up 5 bases and V 5 bases, and 10 bases lay outside the gene matches. The CDR3 consists of 15 residues. CDR3 residues: CASSPRGLRGETQYF. The CDR3 DNA reads TGTGCCAGCAGCCCCAGGGGGCTTCGGGGGGAGACCCAGTACTTC.

Here the CDR3 DNA reads TGTGCCAGCAGTTTACTCCAAGGCCTAAGCGCTGAAGCTTTCTTT. Its translation: CASSLLQGLSAEAFF. This sequence joins TRBV27 and TRBJ1-1; D is undetermined. V dropped 2 bases and J dropped 6 bases, with 16 bases sitting between them. Germline-derived CDR1 and CDR2 are MNHEY and SMNVEV (reference sequence). The CDR3 sequence is 15 residues long.